The clone carrying this TCR beta chain appeared many times. Its antigen remains unknown. These data belong to a study of T-cell memory formation after mild COVID-19. In the study overall: Across donors, TCR clusters were largely donor specific.

Barcoded TCR alpha and TCR beta cDNA libraries with UMIs came from 5'RACE using constant-segment primers. TCRdb redid the calling of the 5' RACE reads with MiXCR, one entry per CDR3 protein. The table includes roughly 110,000 distinct CDR3 sequences, approximately 15% detected once. Trimming removed 3 bases from V and 1 base from J, with 10 bases in between. Germline CDR1 DFQATT, CDR2 SNEGSKA (reference sequence). The CDR3 has 13 amino acids. Points from the study as a whole: Several responding clones turned up in pre-infection memory, indicating that cross-reactive memory may have taken part. Clones from the second wave (peaking day 37) had unconfirmed SARS-CoV-2 specificity.

The source material was PBMCs or a T cell subset sorted from them (not recorded which). This sequence originates from an adult woman who had mild COVID-19 (a few samples of this study predate the infection). Cell type and time point are not known. This chain links TRBV20-1 with TRBJ2-7, with unresolved D. The CDR3 DNA follows: TGCAGTGCTAGGGGTGACGGTTCCTACGAGCAGTACTTC. This sequence encodes CSARGDGSYEQYF.